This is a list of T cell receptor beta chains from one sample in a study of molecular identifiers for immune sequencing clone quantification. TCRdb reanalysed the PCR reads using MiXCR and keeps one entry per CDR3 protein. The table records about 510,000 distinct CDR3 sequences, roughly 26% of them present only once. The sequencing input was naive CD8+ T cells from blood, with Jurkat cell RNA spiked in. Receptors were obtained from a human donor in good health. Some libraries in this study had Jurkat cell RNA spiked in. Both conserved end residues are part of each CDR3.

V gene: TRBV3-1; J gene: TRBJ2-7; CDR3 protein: CASSPGTEGYEQYF
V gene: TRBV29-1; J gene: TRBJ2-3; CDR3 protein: CSVEDERRGVTDTQYF
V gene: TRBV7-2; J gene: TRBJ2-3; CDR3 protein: CASSLVAAIEGTDTQYF
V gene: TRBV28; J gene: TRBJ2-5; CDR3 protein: CASRTQQDPGSRETQYF
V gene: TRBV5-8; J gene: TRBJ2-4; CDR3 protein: CASSAGQLAKNIQYF
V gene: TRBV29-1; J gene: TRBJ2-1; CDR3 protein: CSGQGPYNEQFF
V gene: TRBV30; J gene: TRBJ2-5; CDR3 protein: CAWAGARETQYF
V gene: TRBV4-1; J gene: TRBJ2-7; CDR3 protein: CASSQTGTGDYKQYF
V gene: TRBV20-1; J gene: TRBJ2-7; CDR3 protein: CSARPEGEQYF
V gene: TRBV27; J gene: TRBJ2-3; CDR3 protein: CASSLYSGWGTDTQYF
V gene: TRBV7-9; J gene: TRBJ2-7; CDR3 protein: CASRALRDQSTYEQYF
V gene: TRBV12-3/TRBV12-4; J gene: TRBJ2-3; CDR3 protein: CASSLQDLHTDTQYF
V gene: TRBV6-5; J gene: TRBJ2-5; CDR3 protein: CASSPTTGPQETQYF
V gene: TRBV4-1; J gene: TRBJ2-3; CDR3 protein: CASSPRTREGTDTQYF
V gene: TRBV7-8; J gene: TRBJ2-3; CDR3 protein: CASSLLRGGTDTQYF
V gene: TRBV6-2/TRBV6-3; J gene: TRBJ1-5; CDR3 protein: CASRPVGGNQPQHF
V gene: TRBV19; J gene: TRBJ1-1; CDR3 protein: CASSISTGASEAFF
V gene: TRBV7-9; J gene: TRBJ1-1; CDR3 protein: CASSFRQSMNTEAFF
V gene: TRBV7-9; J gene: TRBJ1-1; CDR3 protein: CASSLVGSGNTEAFF
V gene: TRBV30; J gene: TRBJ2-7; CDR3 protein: CAWGGGQVGEQYF
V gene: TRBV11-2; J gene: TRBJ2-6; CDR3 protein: CASSLVLRRNSGANVLTF
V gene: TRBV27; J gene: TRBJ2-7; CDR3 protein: CASSLDGYEQHF